This T cell receptor beta chain was sequenced for a study of T cells in Graves' hyperthyroidism and ophthalmopathy. Study-wide results and limits: Within blood appeared most thyroid clonotypes that had expanded above 0.001. Ophthalmopathy was distinguished from stable hyperthyroidism by 13 V-J signatures.

TCR beta CDR3 region amplification was performed from RNA transcripts. HTBI primers drove first-round RT-PCR of the TCR CDR3. MiXCR was run by TCRdb on the multiplex PCR reads, yielding one entry per CDR3 protein. The sample has about half a million distinct CDR3 sequences, less than 25% seen once. The V end was cut by 2 bases, the J end by 0 bases, with 7 bases between. The germline V gene encodes CDR1 MNHEY and CDR2 SVGAGI. The CDR3 consists of 14 residues. Stability of Graves' hyperthyroidism was defined as absent ophthalmopathy progression within 18 months. Each diagnosis was grounded in clinical symptoms, serum thyroxine and TRAb, thyroid ultrasound, and orbital computed tomography. This clonotype occurred many times. Its antigen is not identified.

This TCR derives from a man aged 18 to 29 with Graves' hyperthyroidism. Sequenced material: blood. The rearrangement uses TRBV6-5 and TRBJ2-5; no firm D call. CDR3 loop: CASSYGRNQETQYF. The CDR3 DNA follows: TGTGCCAGCAGTTACGGCCGGAACCAAGAGACCCAGTACTTC.